This TCR beta chain was observed in a study of T cells in Graves' hyperthyroidism and ophthalmopathy. Looking at the study overall: Blood from the periphery was taken at initial diagnosis, before any treatment.

Trimming shortened V by 0 bases and J by 4 bases, and 13 bases separated the two germline ends. Germline V gene data show CDR1 as SGHAT and CDR2 as FQNNGV. The CDR3 spans 15 residues. The CDR3 regions of TCR beta were amplified from RNA transcripts. HTBI primers were used for first-round RT-PCR of the TCR CDR3. A single record per CDR3 protein comes from TCRdb applying MiXCR to the multiplex PCR reads. This table holds approximately 410,000 distinct CDR3 sequences, roughly an eighth found once. This clonotype has a count of ten or more. The chain joins TRBV11-2 to TRBJ2-7, with D possibly TRBD1 on 5 matching bases. The specimen was blood. This receptor was identified in a woman between 18 and 30 years old with Graves' hyperthyroidism. The CDR3 spells CASSLDGRVSYEQYF. The CDR3 bases are TGTGCCAGCAGCTTAGATGGCAGGGTTTCGTACGAGCAGTACTTC.